This passage covers 8 T cell receptor delta chains from one sample sequenced in a study of gamma-delta T cells after stem cell transplantation. TCRdb redid clone calling on the RT-PCR reads using CATT. The sample has about 15,000 delta-chain clones, 9% to 9.5% seen once. The material sequenced was gamma-delta T cells. The receptors were sampled from a human donor. It is not recorded whose cells these are; they may come from a transplant donor.

Worth noting for this clone: The translation of this DNA and the TCRdb protein of a much larger clone differ at residue 4, probably owing to a read error; the protein shown here is translated from the DNA. The genes are TRDV2 and TRDJ1; 11 bases line up with TRDD3. The V gene's germline CDR1 is GEAIGNYY and CDR2 EKD. J lost 4 bases, V lost 5 bases, and 8 bases had no gene match. The CDR3 is made up of 15 amino acids. Written as DNA, the CDR3 is TGTGCCTGTGGCAATCTGGGGGATACTGGCGATAAACTCATCTTT. Amino acid sequence: CACGNLGDTGDKLIF.

For this clone: Translating this DNA gives a protein that differs at residue 12 from the TCRdb one, which belongs to a much larger clone; a read error is likely, and the protein shown is this translation. This chain links TRDV3 with TRDJ1; perhaps TRDD3 as D (7 bases). This CDR3 is 17 amino acids long. V lost 5 bases, J lost 5 bases, and 30 bases lay in between. Germline CDR1 and CDR2: TVYSNPD and GDNSRS (reference sequence). This CDR3 is CALSRSYDWDTEDKLIF. DNA of the CDR3: TGTGCCCTCTCCCGCTCCTACGATTGGGATACAGAGGATAAACTCATCTTT. Looking up the rest from reference TRDV3 and TRDJ1 gives the full variable domain: CDKVTQSSPDQTVASGSEVVLLCTYDTVYSNPDLFWYRIRPDYSFQFVFYGDNSRSEGADFTQGRFSVKHILTQKAFHLVISPVRTEDSATYYCALSRSYDWDTEDKLIFGKGTRVTVEP.

Note on this clone: TCRdb shows a much larger clone's protein in place of this DNA's translation, and the two differ at residue 11, likely through a read error; the protein shown is translated from the DNA. V gene TRDV2 combines with J gene TRDJ1, with D perhaps TRDD3 (5 bases). Trimming pared 0 bases from V and 2 bases from J, leaving 21 bases between. Germline CDR1 GEAIGNYY, CDR2 EKD. CDR3 size: 18 residues. The CDR3, as DNA: TGTGCCTGTGACACCAGAAAATTACGGGGGGGTACGACCGATAAACTCATCTTT. Translating gives CACDTRKLRGGTTDKLIF.

To note about this clone: With only one base between it and a far larger clone, this is likely a read error. The limits of the CDR3 on the DNA are not certain, so only TCRdb's listed CDR3 is given. The chain carries TRAV29/DV5 and TRDJ1. With termini counted, the CDR3 has 20 amino acids. Germline CDR1 reads NSMFDY; CDR2 reads ISSIKDK. The CDR3 spells CSVLLCSKRSDPSRQGKLIF.

As concerns this clone: For this DNA, TCRdb reports the protein of a much larger clone, which diverges at residues 6 and 9, most likely from a read error; the protein presented here is translated directly from the DNA. J is TRDJ1 and V is TRDV2, with 8 bases that match TRDD3. V was clipped by 0 bases and J by 0 bases; unmatched bases: 11. Germline V gives CDR1 GEAIGNYY, CDR2 EKD. CDR3 length: 18 amino acids. CDR3 protein: CACDTDSPELGDTDKLIF. In nucleotides, the CDR3 is TGTGCCTGTGACACCGATTCCCCGGAACTGGGGGACACCGATAAACTCATCTTT.

This clone was seen many times. The rearrangement joins TRDV2 to TRDJ1; 12 bases are shared with TRDD3. The CDR3 covers 18 residues. CDR1 and CDR2 (germline): GEAIGNYY, EKD. The trim removed 1 base at V and 3 bases at J, leaving 11 bases unmatched. CDR3 amino acids: CACDTGLGDTTDADKLIF. In nucleotides, the CDR3 is TGTGCCTGTGACACTGGACTGGGGGATACCACGGACGCCGATAAACTCATCTTT.

Comments on this clone: The protein in TCRdb stems from a much larger clone and differs at residues 8 and 12 from this DNA's translation, likely a read error; here the protein is translated from the DNA. CDR3 sequence reads: CACDPTTRTGGPYTDKLIF. The CDR3 bases are TGTGCCTGTGACCCTACTACCCGCACTGGGGGACCGTACACCGATAAACTCATCTTT. The rearrangement joins TRDV2 to TRDJ1, with 9 bases lining up with TRDD3. The germline V gene encodes CDR1 GEAIGNYY and CDR2 EKD. The junction had 16 bases not matched to a gene; V was cut back by 3 bases and J by 0 bases. CDR3 length: 19 residues.

This clone was seen a handful of times. This chain connects TRDV2 to TRDJ3; the D is unclear. V shed 0 bases and J shed 0 bases, with 11 bases lying between them. CDR1 is GEAIGNYY and CDR2 is EKD in the germline V gene. The length of the CDR3 is 18 residues. The CDR3 spells CACDTGLPRSWDTRQMFF. CDR3 nucleotides: TGTGCCTGTGACACCGGTCTCCCCCGCTCCTGGGACACCCGACAGATGTTTTTC.